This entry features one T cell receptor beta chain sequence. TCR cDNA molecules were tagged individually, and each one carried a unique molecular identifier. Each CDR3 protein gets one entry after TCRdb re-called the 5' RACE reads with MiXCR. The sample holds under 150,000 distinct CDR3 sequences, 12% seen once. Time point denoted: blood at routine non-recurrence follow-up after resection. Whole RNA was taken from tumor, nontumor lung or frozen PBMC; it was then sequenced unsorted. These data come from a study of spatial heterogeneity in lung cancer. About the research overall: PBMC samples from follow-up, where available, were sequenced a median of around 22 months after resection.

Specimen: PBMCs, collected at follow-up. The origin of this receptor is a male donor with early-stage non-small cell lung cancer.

In DNA, the CDR3 is TGTGCCAGCAGCTTTCAGGTGCTGACGAACACCGGGGAGCTGTTTTTT. Translation gives CASSFQVLTNTGELFF. V and J are TRBV11-3 and TRBJ2-2; D unclear. Per germline, CDR1 SGHNT and CDR2 YENEEA. The CDR3 runs to 16 residues. V lost 3 bases to trimming and J lost 0 bases, with 11 bases between them.